This record concerns one TCR beta chain sequence. Its antigen remains unknown. This sample is part of a study of T cells in localized non-small cell lung cancer. Findings and limits, study-wide: Adjacent lung had a median roughly 58 of the 100 largest tumor clones. Heterogeneity is still possible, as just one tumor region was sequenced. Higher adjacent-lung clonality was associated with shorter survival.

CDR1 and CDR2 (germline): DFQATT, SNEGSKA (reference sequence). The germline V and J ends were trimmed by 5 bases and 1 base, with 5 bases remaining between them. The length of the CDR3 is 11 residues. Assay used: immunoSEQ multiplex PCR; TCRdb lists only in-frame clones, some missing. The sample contains some 50,000 clones, approximately 88% of which appear only once. The source of this sequence is a man aged 35-69 years with stage III lung adenocarcinoma. The gene calls are TRBV20-1 and TRBJ1-1; D not certain. The source was peripheral blood mononuclear cells, collected before any cancer treatment. CDR3 loop: CSAHSNTEAFF. The CDR3 DNA sequence: TGCAGTGCTCACTCGAACACTGAAGCTTTCTTT.